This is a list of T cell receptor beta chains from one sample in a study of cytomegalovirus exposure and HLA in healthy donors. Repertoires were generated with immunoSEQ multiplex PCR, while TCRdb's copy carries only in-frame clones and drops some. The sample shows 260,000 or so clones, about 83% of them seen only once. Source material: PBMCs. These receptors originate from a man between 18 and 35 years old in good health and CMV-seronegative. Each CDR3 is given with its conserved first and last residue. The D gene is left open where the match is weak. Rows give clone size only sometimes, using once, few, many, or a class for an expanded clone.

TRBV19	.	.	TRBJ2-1	CASSIERGEQFF	TGTGCCAGTAGTATAGAGCGGGGTGAGCAGTTCTTC
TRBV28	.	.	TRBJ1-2	CASSSPGGYGYTF	TGTGCCAGCAGTTCCCCGGGCGGGTATGGCTACACCTTC
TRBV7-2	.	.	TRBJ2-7	CASSLFTGSSYEQYF	TGTGCCAGCAGCTTATTCACAGGGAGCTCCTACGAGCAGTACTTC
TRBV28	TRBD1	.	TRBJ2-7	CASSPPGQGPYEQYF	TGTGCCAGCAGTCCCCCGGGACAGGGACCCTACGAGCAGTACTTC
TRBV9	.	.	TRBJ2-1	CASSVAVKNEQFF	TGTGCCAGCAGCGTAGCCGTAAAAAATGAGCAGTTCTTC
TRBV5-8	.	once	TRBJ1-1	CASSITTGAFF	TGTGCCAGCAGCATTACCACAGGAGCTTTCTTT
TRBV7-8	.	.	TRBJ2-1	CASSLEFAEQFF	TGTGCCAGCAGCTTAGAGTTCGCGGAGCAGTTCTTC
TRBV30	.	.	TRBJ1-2	CAWSVWPYGYTF	TGTGCCTGGAGTGTATGGCCTTATGGCTACACCTTC
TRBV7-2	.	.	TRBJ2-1	CASSAGGNEQFF	TGTGCCAGCAGCGCCGGGGGAAATGAGCAGTTCTTC
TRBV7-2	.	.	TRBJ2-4	CASSDTGIQYF	TGTGCCAGCAGCGACACAGGGATTCAGTACTTC
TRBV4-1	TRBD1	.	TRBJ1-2	CASSQEYVDRAYGYTF	TGCGCCAGCAGCCAAGAATACGTGGACAGGGCCTATGGCTACACCTTC
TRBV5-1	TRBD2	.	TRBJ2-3	CASSLAGLAGGGADTQYF	TGCGCCAGCAGCTTGGCTGGACTAGCGGGAGGGGGCGCAGATACGCAGTATTTT
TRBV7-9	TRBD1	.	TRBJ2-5	CASSSTWDRDEETQYF	TGTGCCAGCAGCTCCACCTGGGACAGGGATGAAGAGACCCAGTACTTC
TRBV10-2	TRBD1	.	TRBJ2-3	CASSEPGQGAGDTQYF	TGCGCCAGCAGTGAGCCAGGACAGGGGGCGGGGGATACGCAGTATTTT
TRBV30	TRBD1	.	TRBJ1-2	CAESPGTGLTAYGYTF	TGTGCCGAATCTCCCGGGACAGGGTTAACTGCCTATGGCTACACCTTC
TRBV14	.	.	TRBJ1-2	CASSQRLWNYGYTF	TGTGCCAGCAGCCAGAGACTGTGGAACTATGGCTACACCTTC
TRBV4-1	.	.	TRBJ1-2	CASSQEPLANYGYTF	TGCGCCAGCAGCCAAGAGCCCCTAGCTAACTATGGCTACACCTTC
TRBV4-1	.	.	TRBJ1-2	CASSQGGGGGYTF	TGCGCCAGCAGCCAAGGTGGGGGCGGCGGCTACACCTTC
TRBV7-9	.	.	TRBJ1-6	CASSPLGSPLHF	TGTGCCAGCAGCCCACTCGGTTCACCCCTCCACTTT
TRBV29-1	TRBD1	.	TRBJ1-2	CSVERQGVGYTF	TGCAGCGTTGAAAGACAGGGAGTTGGCTACACCTTC
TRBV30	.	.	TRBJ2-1	CAWTLGGGRSNEQFF	TGTGCCTGGACGCTAGGGGGCGGGAGGTCAAATGAGCAGTTCTTC
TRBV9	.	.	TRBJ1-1	CASSVVEKNTEAFF	TGTGCCAGCAGCGTGGTCGAGAAAAACACTGAAGCTTTCTTT
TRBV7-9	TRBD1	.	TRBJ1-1	CASSSDKAGGTEAFF	TGTGCCAGCAGCTCCGACAAAGCAGGGGGCACTGAAGCTTTCTTT
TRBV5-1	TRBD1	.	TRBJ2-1	CASSFSGTGGSEQFF	TGCGCCAGCAGCTTTTCTGGGACAGGGGGTAGTGAGCAGTTCTTC
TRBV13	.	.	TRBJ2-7	CASSSGPGEQYF	TGTGCCAGCAGCTCAGGTCCGGGAGAGCAGTACTTC
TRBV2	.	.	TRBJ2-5	CASNSGRAWETQYF	TGTGCCAGCAATTCTGGCAGGGCGTGGGAGACCCAGTACTTC
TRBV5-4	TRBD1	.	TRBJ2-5	CASSSRGPGETQYF	TGTGCCAGCAGCTCCAGGGGGCCGGGGGAGACCCAGTACTTC
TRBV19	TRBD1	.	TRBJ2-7	CASSMGAGGPAQQYF	TGTGCCAGTAGTATGGGGGCAGGGGGACCAGCCCAGCAGTACTTC
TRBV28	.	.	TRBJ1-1	CASSLEGDMNTEAFF	TGTGCCAGCAGTTTAGAGGGCGATATGAACACTGAAGCTTTCTTT
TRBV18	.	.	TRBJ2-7	CASSSSLRGTYEQYF	TGTGCCAGCTCATCGAGCCTTAGGGGGACCTACGAGCAGTACTTC
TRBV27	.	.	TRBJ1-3	CASSLTVSGNTIYF	TGTGCCAGCAGTTTAACAGTCTCTGGAAACACCATATATTTT
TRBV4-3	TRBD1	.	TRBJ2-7	CASSQSQGNSYEQYF	TGCGCCAGCAGCCAGTCACAGGGGAACTCCTACGAGCAGTACTTC
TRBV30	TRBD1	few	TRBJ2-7	CAYRARTGNYEQYF	TGTGCCTACCGAGCTCGGACAGGGAACTACGAGCAGTACTTC
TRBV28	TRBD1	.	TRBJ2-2	CASATNPGQGSTGELFF	TGTGCCAGCGCCACTAACCCGGGACAGGGGTCCACCGGGGAGCTGTTTTTT
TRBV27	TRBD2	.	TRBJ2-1	CATWGGYNEQFF	TGTGCCACCTGGGGAGGGTACAATGAGCAGTTCTTC
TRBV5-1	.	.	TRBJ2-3	CASSLRSSTDTQYF	TGCGCCAGCAGCTTGCGGAGCAGCACAGATACGCAGTATTTT
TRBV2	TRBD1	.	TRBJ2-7	CASSPSGTGDYEQYF	TGTGCCAGCAGTCCCTCCGGGACAGGGGACTACGAGCAGTACTTC
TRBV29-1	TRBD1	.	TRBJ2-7	CSADRGASEQYF	TGCAGTGCGGACAGGGGGGCGTCCGAGCAGTACTTC
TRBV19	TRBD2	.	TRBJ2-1	CASSPYTSGAYNEQFF	TGTGCCAGTAGTCCCTACACAAGCGGGGCCTACAATGAGCAGTTCTTC
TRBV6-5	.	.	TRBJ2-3	CASSYFGADTQYF	TGTGCCAGCAGTTACTTCGGGGCAGATACGCAGTATTTT